The present entry profiles one TCR beta chain with its context. Antigen unknown. Amplification of TCR alpha and beta CDR3 regions from RNA used iRepertoire nested multiplex PCR. One-step reverse transcription and amplification started from approximately 100-400 ng of tissue mRNA or PBMC total RNA. TCRdb ran MiXCR on the multiplex PCR reads and lists one entry per CDR3 protein. The table lists around 150,000 distinct CDR3 sequences, about 39% of them singletons, with 20% in the top ten. Germline CDR1 is MNHNS and CDR2 is SASEGT. V lost 4 bases and J 5 bases, leaving 9 bases between the germline ends. The length of the CDR3 is 12 residues. This sample is drawn from a study of glioma-infiltrating T cells. Study conclusions and caveats: Above-expected tissue-blood divergence occurred in all gliomas, most in low-grade ones. Very few CDR3 sequences were shared between tissue and blood.

Material: glioma tissue, nonneoplastic brain tissue, or PBMCs (not recorded which). This chain joins TRBV6-1 and TRBJ2-7; no clear D. The receptor was isolated from a human donor with low-grade glioma or glioblastoma, undergoing nonglioma brain surgery, or in good health (not recorded which). For the CDR3, the DNA is TGTGCCAGCAGTGTGGCAGTACACGAGCAGTACTTC. This translates into CASSVAVHEQYF.